A selection of T cell receptor beta chains follows, all from one sample in a study of read filtering for tumor transcriptome and immune sequencing. Each CDR3 protein gets one entry after TCRdb re-called the reads with MiXCR. This sample has roughly 38,000 distinct CDR3 sequences; about an eighth occur once, and the top ten carry roughly 31%. The sequenced material came from a population of CD138-negative cells sorted from bone marrow. These receptors originate from a donor aged 40 or over with multiple myeloma. CDR3s include the opening cysteine and the closing phenylalanine or tryptophan. A D gene is named only where the DNA matches it firmly. Rows may omit the clone size; those that give it use once, few, many or a size class.

d_gene	abundance	v_gene	j_gene	CDR3nt	CDR3aa
TRBD1	many	TRBV4-1	TRBJ1-5	TGCGCCAGCAGCCAAGACGGGACAGGGTTCAATCAGCCCCAGCATTTT	CASSQDGTGFNQPQHF
.	many	TRBV20-1	TRBJ2-1	TGCAGTGCTAGCCTTGAGCAGTTCTTC	CSASLEQFF
TRBD2	many	TRBV7-8	TRBJ2-1	TGTGCCAGCAGCCTCGGGGGGGACTCGATTTACAATGAGCAGTTCTTC	CASSLGGDSIYNEQFF
TRBD2	.	TRBV4-1	TRBJ2-7	TGTGCCAGCAGCCGCGATGACGCGGGACTAGCGGATAACGAGCAGTACTTC	CASSRDDAGLADNEQYF
.	many	TRBV3-1	TRBJ2-7	TGTGCCAGCAGCCAAGGAACCCCAGGGACCCTTCTCGAGCAGTACTTC	CASSQGTPGTLLEQYF
.	many	TRBV20-1	TRBJ2-1	TGCAGTGCTAGAGATCTCCGGGGGAACTCCTACAATGAGCAGTTCTTC	CSARDLRGNSYNEQFF
.	many	TRBV20-1	TRBJ2-4	TGCAGTGCTAGAGATGGGCTAGCCAAAAACATTCAGTACTTC	CSARDGLAKNIQYF
.	many	TRBV28	TRBJ1-5	TGTGCCAGCATCCCCTTAGGGTCCGGTAGTGTCAATCAGCCCCAGCATTTT	CASIPLGSGSVNQPQHF
TRBD1	many	TRBV7-2	TRBJ1-1	TGTGCCAGCAGCCGCCAAGGGACAGGGCGGGACACTGAAGCTTTCTTT	CASSRQGTGRDTEAFF
TRBD1	many	TRBV9	TRBJ2-7	TGTGCCAGCAGCGTCGGGACAGACTCCTACGAGCAGTACTTC	CASSVGTDSYEQYF
TRBD1	many	TRBV7-2	TRBJ1-5	TGTGCCAGCAGCCCGGGACAGGGAAGCAATCAGCCCCAGCATTTT	CASSPGQGSNQPQHF
.	many	TRBV5-6	TRBJ2-5	TGTGCCAGCAGCTTGGGGGGGGTAGAGACCCAGTACTTC	CASSLGGVETQYF
.	many	TRBV27	TRBJ1-1	TGTGCCAGCAGTTTACTCGTGGGGTACACTGAAGCTTTCTTT	CASSLLVGYTEAFF
TRBD1	many	TRBV5-1	TRBJ2-7	TGCGCCAGCAGTCCCGGGACAGGGCACTACGAGCAGTACTTC	CASSPGTGHYEQYF
.	.	TRBV5-6	TRBJ1-1	TGTGCCAGCAGCTTGGCGGGGAGGCCCACTGAAGCTTCCTTT	CASSLAGRPTEASF
.	few	TRBV11-2	TRBJ2-1	TGTGCCAGCAGTCTTAGAGCACACAGCCCCTACAATGAGCAGTTCTTC	CASSLRAHSPYNEQFF
.	many	TRBV27	TRBJ1-1	TGTGCCAGCAGTTTACAGGCTCTGAACACTGAAGCTTTCTTT	CASSLQALNTEAFF
.	.	TRBV28	TRBJ2-7	TGTGCCAGCAGTTTAGCATCCTCGCCGGGGCTGGGCTCCGAGCAGTACTTC	CASSLASSPGLGSEQYF
.	many	TRBV5-1	TRBJ1-1	TGCGCCAGCAGCTTGACCCTTATGAACACTGAAGCTTTCTTT	CASSLTLMNTEAFF
.	.	TRBV25-1	TRBJ2-5	TGTGCCAGCAGTGAGGAAGGGCGCGGAAATAGAGGGACCCAGTACTTC	CASSEEGRGNRGTQYF
TRBD2	many	TRBV5-1	TRBJ2-1	TGCGCCAGCAGCTGGACGGGAGGGAGAAATGAGCAGTTCTTC	CASSWTGGRNEQFF
TRBD1	many	TRBV20-1	TRBJ2-7	TGCAGTGCTAGACAGGCAGGGGGCAGGAACGAGCAGTACTTC	CSARQAGGRNEQYF